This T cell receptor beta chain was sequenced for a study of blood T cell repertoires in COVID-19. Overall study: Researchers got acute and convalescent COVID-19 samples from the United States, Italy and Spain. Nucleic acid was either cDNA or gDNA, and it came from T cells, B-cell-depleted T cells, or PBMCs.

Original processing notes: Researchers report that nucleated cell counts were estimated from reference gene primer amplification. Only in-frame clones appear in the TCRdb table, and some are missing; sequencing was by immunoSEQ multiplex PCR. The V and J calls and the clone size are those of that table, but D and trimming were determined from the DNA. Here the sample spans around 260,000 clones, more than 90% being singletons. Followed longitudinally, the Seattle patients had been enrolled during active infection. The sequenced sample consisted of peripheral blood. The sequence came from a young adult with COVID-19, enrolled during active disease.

As DNA, the CDR3 is TGTGCCAGCAGCTTAGGACCGGGCACAGATACGCAGTATTTT. Amino acid sequence: CASSLGPGTDTQYF. The chain couples TRBV13 to TRBJ2-3; D ambiguous. The V gene lost 0 bases and the J gene lost 1 base, with 5 bases spanning the gap. This CDR3 has 14 amino acids. The germline V gene has CDR1 PRHDT and CDR2 FYEKMQ (reference sequence).